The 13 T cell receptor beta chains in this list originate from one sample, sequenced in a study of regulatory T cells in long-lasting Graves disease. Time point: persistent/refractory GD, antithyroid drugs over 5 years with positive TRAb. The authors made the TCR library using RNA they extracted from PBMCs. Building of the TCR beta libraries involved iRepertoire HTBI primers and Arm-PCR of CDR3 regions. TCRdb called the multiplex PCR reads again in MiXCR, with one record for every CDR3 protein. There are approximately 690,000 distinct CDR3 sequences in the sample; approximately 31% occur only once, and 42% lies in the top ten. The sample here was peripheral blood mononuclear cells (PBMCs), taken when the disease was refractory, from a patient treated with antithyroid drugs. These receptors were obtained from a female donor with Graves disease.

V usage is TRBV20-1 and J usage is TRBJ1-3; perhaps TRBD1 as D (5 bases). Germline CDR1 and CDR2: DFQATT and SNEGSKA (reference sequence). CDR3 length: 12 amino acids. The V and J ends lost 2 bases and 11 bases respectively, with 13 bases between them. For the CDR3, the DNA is TGCAGTGCTAGACCCGCCGGGGGTTCCATATATTTT. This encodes CSARPAGGSIYF.

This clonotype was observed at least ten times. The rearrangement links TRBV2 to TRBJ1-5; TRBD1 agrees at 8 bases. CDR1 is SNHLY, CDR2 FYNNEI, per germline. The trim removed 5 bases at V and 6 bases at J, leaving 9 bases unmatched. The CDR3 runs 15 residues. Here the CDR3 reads CASSRDRRGVQPQHF. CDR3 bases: TGTGCCAGCAGTAGGGACAGGCGAGGGGTTCAGCCCCAGCATTTT.

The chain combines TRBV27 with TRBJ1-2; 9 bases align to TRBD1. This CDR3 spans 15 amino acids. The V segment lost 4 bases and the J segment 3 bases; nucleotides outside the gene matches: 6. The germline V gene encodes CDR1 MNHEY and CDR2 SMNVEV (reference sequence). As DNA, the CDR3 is TGTGCCAGCAGTTGGGCGGGACAGGGAGACTATGGCTACACCTTC. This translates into CASSWAGQGDYGYTF.

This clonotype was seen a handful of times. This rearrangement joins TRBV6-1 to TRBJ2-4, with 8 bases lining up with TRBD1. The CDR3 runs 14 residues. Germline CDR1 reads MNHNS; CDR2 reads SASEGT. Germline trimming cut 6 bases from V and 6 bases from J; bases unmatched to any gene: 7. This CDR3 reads CASSPGGRGNIQYF. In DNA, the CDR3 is TGTGCCAGCAGCCCAGGGGGCCGGGGAAACATTCAGTACTTC.

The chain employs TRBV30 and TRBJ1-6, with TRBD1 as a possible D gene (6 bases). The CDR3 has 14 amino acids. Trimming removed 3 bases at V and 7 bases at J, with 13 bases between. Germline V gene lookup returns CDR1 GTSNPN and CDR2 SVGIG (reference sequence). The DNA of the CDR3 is TGTGCCTGGAGAGGGGGAGGGACGAATTCACCCCTCCACTTT. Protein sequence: CAWRGGGTNSPLHF.

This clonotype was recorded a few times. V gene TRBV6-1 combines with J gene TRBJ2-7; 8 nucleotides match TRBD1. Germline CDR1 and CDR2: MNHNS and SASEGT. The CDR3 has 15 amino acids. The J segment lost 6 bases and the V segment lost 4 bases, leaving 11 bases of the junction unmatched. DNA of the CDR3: TGTGCCAGCAGTGCGGGGCAGGGGGCTCTTACCGAGCAGTACTTC. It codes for CASSAGQGALTEQYF.

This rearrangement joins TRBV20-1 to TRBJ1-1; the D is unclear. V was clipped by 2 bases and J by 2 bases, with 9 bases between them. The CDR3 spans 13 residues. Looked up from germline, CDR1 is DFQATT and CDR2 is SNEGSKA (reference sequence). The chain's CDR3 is CSARFDRNTEAFF. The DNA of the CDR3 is TGCAGTGCTAGATTCGACCGTAACACTGAAGCTTTCTTT.

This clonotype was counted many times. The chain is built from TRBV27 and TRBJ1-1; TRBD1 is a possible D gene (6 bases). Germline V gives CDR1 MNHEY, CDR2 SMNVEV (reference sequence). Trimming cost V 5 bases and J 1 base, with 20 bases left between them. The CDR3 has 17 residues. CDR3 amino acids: CASSPGAGKSRNTEAFF. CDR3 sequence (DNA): TGTGCCAGCAGTCCGGGGGCAGGGAAGAGCCGGAACACTGAAGCTTTCTTT.

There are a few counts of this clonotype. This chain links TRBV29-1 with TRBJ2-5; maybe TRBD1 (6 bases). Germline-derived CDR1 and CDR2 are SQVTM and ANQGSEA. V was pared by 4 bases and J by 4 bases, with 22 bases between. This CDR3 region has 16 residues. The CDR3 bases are TGCAGCGTTGTTTCCCGAGTTACAGGGTCCGGAGAGACCCAGTACTTC. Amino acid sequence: CSVVSRVTGSGETQYF.

CDR3: CASSVGGVAGAYEQYF. The CDR3 DNA sequence: TGTGCCAGCAGCGTAGGGGGTGTAGCGGGAGCCTACGAGCAGTACTTC. The chain links TRBV9 to TRBJ2-7; TRBD2 matches 9 bases. Trimming took 0 bases from V and 2 from J; bases not matched to a gene: 6. CDR1 and CDR2 (germline): SGDLS, YYNGEE. The CDR3 is 16 amino acids.

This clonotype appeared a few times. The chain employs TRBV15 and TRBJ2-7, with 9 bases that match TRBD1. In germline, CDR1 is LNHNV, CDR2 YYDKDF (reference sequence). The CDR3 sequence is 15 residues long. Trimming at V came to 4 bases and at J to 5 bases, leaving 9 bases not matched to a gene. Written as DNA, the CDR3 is TGTGCCACCAGCACTCGTGGGACAGGGACGGACGAGCAGTACTTC. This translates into CATSTRGTGTDEQYF.

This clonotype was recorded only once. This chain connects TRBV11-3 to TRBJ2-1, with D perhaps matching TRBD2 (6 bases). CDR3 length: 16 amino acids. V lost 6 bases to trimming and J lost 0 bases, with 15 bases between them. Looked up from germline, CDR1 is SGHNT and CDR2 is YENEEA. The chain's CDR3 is CASSKPGLDSYNEQFF. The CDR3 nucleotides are TGTGCCAGCAGTAAGCCGGGACTGGACTCCTACAATGAGCAGTTCTTC.

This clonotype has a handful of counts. CDR3 sequence reads: CASSLGWGGIYTEAFF. In DNA, the CDR3 is TGCGCCAGCAGCTTGGGATGGGGGGGAATCTACACTGAAGCTTTCTTT. This chain links TRBV5-1 with TRBJ1-1, with D perhaps TRBD1 (5 bases). Deletions cut 0 bases from V and 3 bases from J, with 15 bases between. The CDR3 has 16 amino acids. Germline assignment: CDR1 SGHRS and CDR2 YFSETQ.